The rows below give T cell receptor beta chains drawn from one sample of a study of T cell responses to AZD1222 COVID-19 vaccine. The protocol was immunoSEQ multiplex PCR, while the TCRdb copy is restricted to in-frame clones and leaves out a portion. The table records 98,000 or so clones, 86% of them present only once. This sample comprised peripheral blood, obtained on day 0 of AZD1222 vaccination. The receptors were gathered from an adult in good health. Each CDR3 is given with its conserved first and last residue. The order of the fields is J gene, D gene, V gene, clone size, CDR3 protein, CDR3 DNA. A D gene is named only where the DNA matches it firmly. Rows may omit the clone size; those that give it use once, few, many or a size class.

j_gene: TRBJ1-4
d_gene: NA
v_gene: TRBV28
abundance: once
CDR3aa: CASSPPRATNEKLFF
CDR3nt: TGTGCCAGCAGTCCTCCGCGGGCAACTAATGAAAAACTGTTTTTT

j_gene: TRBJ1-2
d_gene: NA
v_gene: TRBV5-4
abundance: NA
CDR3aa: CASSLVGRVSYGYTF
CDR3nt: TGTGCCAGCAGCTTGGTCGGCAGGGTGAGCTATGGCTACACCTTC

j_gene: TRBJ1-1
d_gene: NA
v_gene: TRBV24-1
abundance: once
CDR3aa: CATSDRGRGTEAFF
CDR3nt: TGTGCCACCAGTGACCGGGGGCGAGGAACTGAAGCTTTCTTT

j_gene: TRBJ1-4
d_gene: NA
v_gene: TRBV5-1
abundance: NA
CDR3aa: CASSLTAGVEEKLFF
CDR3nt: TGCGCCAGCAGCTTGACGGCAGGGGTAGAAGAAAAACTGTTTTTT

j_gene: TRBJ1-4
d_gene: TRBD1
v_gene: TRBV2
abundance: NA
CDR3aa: CARHNTRGFREKLFF
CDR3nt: TGTGCCAGACATAATACCAGGGGGTTCAGGGAAAAACTGTTTTTT

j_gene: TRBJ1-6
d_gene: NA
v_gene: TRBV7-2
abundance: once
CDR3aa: CASSPGGGNSPLHF
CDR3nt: TGTGCCAGCAGCCCTGGAGGGGGTAATTCACCCCTCCACTTT

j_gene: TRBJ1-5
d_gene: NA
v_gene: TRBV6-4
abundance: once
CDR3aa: CASSEEGSQPQHF
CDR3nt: TGTGCCAGCAGTGAAGAAGGGTCTCAGCCCCAGCATTTT

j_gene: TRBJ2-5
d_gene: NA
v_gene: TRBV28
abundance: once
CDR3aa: CASSSGRFRETQYF
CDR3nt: TGTGCCAGCAGTTCGGGTAGATTTCGAGAGACCCAGTACTTC

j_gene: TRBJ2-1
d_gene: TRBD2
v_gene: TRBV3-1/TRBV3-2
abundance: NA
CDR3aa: CASSHSSGGAINEQFF
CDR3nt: TGTGCCAGCAGCCATTCCAGCGGGGGGGCCATAAATGAGCAGTTCTTC

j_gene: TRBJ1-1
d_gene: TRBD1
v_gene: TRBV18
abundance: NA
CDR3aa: CASSPTTGVTEAFF
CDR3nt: TGTGCCAGCTCACCGACGACAGGGGTCACTGAAGCTTTCTTT

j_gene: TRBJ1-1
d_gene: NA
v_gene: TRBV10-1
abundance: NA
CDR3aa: CASSESWDTFTEAFF
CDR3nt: TGCGCCAGCAGTGAGTCCTGGGACACCTTCACTGAAGCTTTCTTT

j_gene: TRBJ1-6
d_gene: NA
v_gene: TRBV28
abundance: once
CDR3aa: CASSYRSPLHF
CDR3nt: TGTGCCAGCAGTTATCGTTCACCCCTCCACTTT

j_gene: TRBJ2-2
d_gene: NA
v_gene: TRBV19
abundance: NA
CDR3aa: CASSSSGTNTGELFF
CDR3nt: TGTGCCAGTAGTTCCTCAGGGACTAACACCGGGGAGCTGTTTTTT

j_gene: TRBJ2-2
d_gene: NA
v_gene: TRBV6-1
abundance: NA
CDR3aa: CASSDPSTGAIVTGELFF
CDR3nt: TGTGCCAGCAGTGACCCTTCCACGGGGGCGATCGTCACCGGGGAGCTGTTTTTT

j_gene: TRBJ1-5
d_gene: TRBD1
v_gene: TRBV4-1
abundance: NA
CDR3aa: CASSQGDSTPYQPQHF
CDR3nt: TGCGCCAGCAGCCAGGGGGACAGCACCCCGTATCAGCCCCAGCATTTT

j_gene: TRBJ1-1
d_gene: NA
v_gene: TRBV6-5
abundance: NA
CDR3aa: CASWRGTEAFF
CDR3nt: TGTGCCAGCTGGAGGGGGACTGAAGCTTTCTTT

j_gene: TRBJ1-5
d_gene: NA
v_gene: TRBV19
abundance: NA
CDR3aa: CASSMRADTSNQPQHF
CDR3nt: TGTGCCAGTAGTATGCGGGCAGATACAAGCAATCAGCCCCAGCATTTT

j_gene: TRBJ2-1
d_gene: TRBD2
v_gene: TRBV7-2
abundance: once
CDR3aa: CASSPSGDPYNEQFF
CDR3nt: TGTGCCAGCAGCCCTAGCGGGGACCCCTACAATGAGCAGTTCTTC

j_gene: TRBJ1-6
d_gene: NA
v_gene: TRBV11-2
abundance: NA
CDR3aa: CASGRDFNSPLHF
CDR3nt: TGTGCCAGCGGACGGGACTTTAATTCACCCCTCCACTTT

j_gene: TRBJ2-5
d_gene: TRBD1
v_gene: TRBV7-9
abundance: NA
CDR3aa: CASSLNRDRGFWVEETQYF
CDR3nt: TGTGCCAGCAGCCTTAACCGGGACAGGGGGTTTTGGGTAGAAGAGACCCAGTACTTC

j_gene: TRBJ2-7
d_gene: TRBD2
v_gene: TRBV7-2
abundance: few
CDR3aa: CASSPRLAGVGEQYF
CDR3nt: TGTGCCAGCAGCCCCCGGCTAGCGGGGGTTGGCGAGCAGTACTTC

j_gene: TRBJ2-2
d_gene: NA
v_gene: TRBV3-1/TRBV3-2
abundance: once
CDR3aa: CASSGAFWNTGELFF
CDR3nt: TGTGCCAGCAGCGGGGCTTTCTGGAACACCGGGGAGCTGTTTTTT

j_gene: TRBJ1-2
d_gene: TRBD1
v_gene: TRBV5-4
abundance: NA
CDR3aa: CASSLGQGAQYGYTF
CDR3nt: TGTGCCAGCAGCCTGGGACAGGGGGCCCAATATGGCTACACCTTC

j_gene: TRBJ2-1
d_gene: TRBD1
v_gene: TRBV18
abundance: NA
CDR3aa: CASSPLGPGTGDNEQFF
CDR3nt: TGTGCCAGCTCACCATTGGGGCCCGGGACAGGGGATAATGAGCAGTTCTTC

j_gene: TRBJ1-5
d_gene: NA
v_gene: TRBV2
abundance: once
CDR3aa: CASTEGFSNQPQHF
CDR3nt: TGTGCCAGCACTGAGGGGTTCAGCAATCAGCCCCAGCATTTT

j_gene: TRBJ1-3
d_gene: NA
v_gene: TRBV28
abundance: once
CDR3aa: CASSFSGNTIYF
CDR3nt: TGTGCCAGCAGTTTTAGCGGAAACACCATATATTTT

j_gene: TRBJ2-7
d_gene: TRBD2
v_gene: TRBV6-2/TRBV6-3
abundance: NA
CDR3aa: CASSRTSGGYEQYF
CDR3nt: TGTGCCAGCAGCCGAACTAGCGGGGGCTACGAGCAGTACTTC

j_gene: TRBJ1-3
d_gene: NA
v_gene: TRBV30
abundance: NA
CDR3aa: CAWNTGFSGNTIYF
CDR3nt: TGTGCCTGGAATACGGGCTTTTCTGGAAACACCATATATTTT

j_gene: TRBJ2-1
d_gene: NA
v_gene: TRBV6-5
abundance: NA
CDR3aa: CASSYVAGDTEQFF
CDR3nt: TGTGCCAGCAGTTACGTTGCGGGGGACACTGAGCAGTTCTTC

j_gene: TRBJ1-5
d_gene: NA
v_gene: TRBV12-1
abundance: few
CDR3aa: CASTSRQGNQPQHF
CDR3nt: TGTGCCAGCACCTCTAGGCAGGGCAATCAGCCCCAGCATTTT

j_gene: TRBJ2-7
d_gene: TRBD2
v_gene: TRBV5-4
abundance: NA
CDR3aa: CASTRTSGGHFSYEQYF
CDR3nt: TGTGCCAGCACCCGGACTAGCGGGGGCCATTTCTCCTACGAGCAGTACTTC

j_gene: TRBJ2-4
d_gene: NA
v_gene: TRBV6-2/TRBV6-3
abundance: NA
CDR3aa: CASSYAGTSKNIQYF
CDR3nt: TGTGCCAGCAGTTACGCCGGGACCAGCAAAAACATTCAGTACTTC

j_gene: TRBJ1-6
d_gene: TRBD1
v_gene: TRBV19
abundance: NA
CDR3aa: CASSMGQGGSPLHF
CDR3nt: TGTGCCAGTAGTATGGGACAGGGAGGATCACCCCTCCACTTT

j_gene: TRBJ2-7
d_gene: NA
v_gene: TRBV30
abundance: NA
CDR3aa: CAWSEGQGHEQYF
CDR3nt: TGTGCCTGGAGTGAAGGGCAGGGCCACGAGCAGTACTTC

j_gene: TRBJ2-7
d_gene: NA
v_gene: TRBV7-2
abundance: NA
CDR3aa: CASSFGGATYEQYF
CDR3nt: TGTGCCAGCAGCTTCGGCGGGGCAACCTACGAGCAGTACTTC

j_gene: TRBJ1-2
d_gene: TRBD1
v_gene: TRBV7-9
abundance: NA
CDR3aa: CASSLRTGGGGGYTF
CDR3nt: TGTGCCAGCAGCCTGCGGACAGGCGGAGGGGGTGGCTACACCTTC

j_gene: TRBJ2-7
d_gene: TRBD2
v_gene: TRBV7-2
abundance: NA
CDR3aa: CASSLVPSGAYEQYF
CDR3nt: TGTGCCAGCAGCTTAGTCCCTAGCGGGGCCTACGAGCAGTACTTC

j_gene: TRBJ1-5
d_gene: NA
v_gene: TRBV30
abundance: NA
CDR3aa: CAWSVLDDQPQHF
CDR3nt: TGTGCCTGGAGTGTACTGGACGATCAGCCCCAGCATTTT

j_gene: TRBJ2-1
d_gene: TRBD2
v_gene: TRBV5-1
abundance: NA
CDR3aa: CASSFGLAGGNEQFF
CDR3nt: TGCGCCAGCAGCTTCGGACTAGCGGGGGGGAACGAGCAGTTCTTC

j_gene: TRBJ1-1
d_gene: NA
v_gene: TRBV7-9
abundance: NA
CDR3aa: CASSYFSMNTEAFF
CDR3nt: TGTGCCAGCAGCTATTTCAGCATGAACACTGAAGCTTTCTTT

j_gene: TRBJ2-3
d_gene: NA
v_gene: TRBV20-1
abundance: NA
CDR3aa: CSASSSGRGREDTQYF
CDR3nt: TGCAGTGCTAGTAGCTCGGGGAGGGGGCGGGAAGATACGCAGTATTTT

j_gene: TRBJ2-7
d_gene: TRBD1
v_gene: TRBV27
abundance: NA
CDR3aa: CASSFAGTGGYEQYF
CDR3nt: TGTGCCAGCAGTTTTGCGGGGACAGGGGGCTACGAGCAGTACTTC

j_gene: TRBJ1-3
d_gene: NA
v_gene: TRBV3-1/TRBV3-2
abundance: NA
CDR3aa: CASSQGNTIYF
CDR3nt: TGTGCCAGCAGCCAAGGAAACACCATATATTTT

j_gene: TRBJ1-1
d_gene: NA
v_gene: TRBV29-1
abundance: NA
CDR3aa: CSSRGDSNTEAFF
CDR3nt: TGCAGCTCCCGGGGTGACAGTAACACTGAAGCTTTCTTT

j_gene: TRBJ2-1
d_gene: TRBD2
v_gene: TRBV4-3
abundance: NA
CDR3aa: CASSLIAGGNYNEQFF
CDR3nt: TGCGCCAGCAGCCTTATAGCGGGGGGGAACTACAATGAGCAGTTCTTC

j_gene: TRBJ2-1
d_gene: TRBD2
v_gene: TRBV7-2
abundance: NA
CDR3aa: CASSSWVSGGAVPFF
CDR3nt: TGTGCCAGCAGCTCGTGGGTTAGCGGGGGGGCCGTGCCGTTCTTC

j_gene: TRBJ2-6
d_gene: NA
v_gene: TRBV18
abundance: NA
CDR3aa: CASSRQGGAGANVLTF
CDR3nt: TGTGCCAGCTCACGCCAAGGGGGGGCTGGGGCCAACGTCCTGACTTTC

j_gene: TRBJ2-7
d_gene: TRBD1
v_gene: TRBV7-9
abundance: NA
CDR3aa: CASSPRTGPSEQYF
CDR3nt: TGTGCCAGCAGCCCCAGGACAGGGCCTAGCGAGCAGTACTTC

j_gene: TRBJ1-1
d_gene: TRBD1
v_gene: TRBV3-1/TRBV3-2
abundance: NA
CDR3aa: CASSQGTGVTEAFF
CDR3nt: TGTGCCAGCAGCCAAGGGACAGGGGTCACTGAAGCTTTCTTT

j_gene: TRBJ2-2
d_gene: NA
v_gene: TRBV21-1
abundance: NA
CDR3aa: CATPKGRNTGELFF
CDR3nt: TGTGCCACACCTAAGGGACGGAACACCGGGGAGCTGTTTTTT

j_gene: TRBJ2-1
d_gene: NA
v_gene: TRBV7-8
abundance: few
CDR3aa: CASSFRRAYNEQFF
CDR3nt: TGTGCCAGCAGCTTTAGACGGGCCTACAATGAGCAGTTCTTC